These T cell receptor beta chains were read from a single sample in a study of cytomegalovirus exposure and HLA in healthy donors. This table comes from immunoSEQ multiplex PCR, and its TCRdb copy is limited to in-frame clones, with some not included. The sample has around 92,000 clones, around 83% seen once. The sequencing sample was made of PBMCs. The receptors derive from a female donor in good health and CMV-seropositive. CDR3s include the opening cysteine and the closing phenylalanine or tryptophan. The D gene is left open where the match is weak. Only some rows state a clone size, as once, few, many or a class for expanded clones.

clone_size d_call j_call v_call cdr3_aa cdr3_nt
NA NA TRBJ1-6 TRBV27 CASSFGQSSSYNSPLHF TGTGCCAGCAGTTTTGGACAGTCAAGCTCCTATAATTCACCCCTCCACTTT
few NA TRBJ1-2 TRBV10-3 CAISDGDYGYTF TGTGCCATCAGTGATGGAGACTATGGCTACACCTTC
NA NA TRBJ1-2 TRBV18 CASSPPQDSYGYTF TGTGCCAGCTCACCACCTCAGGACAGCTATGGCTACACCTTC
NA TRBD1 TRBJ1-1 TRBV5-6 CASSFWTGAMNTEAFF TGTGCCAGCAGCTTTTGGACAGGAGCGATGAACACTGAAGCTTTCTTT
NA NA TRBJ2-7 TRBV29-1 CSVEEGSQSYEQYF TGCAGCGTTGAAGAGGGGAGTCAATCCTACGAGCAGTACTTC
NA NA TRBJ1-2 TRBV10-1 CASSESPTRGYTF TGCGCCAGCAGTGAGTCACCCACGCGGGGCTACACCTTC
once NA TRBJ2-1 TRBV27 CASSSGSSYNEQFF TGTGCCAGCAGTTCGGGGAGCTCCTACAATGAGCAGTTCTTC
once NA TRBJ2-7 TRBV28 CASSLEFHEQYF TGTGCCAGCAGTTTAGAGTTCCACGAGCAGTACTTC
NA NA TRBJ2-7 TRBV7-8 CASSMRGVRDWYEQYF TGTGCCAGCAGCATGCGAGGGGTGCGGGATTGGTACGAGCAGTACTTC
NA NA TRBJ1-2 TRBV5-1 CASSSGQPATYGYTF TGCGCCAGCAGCTCCGGACAGCCCGCCACATATGGCTACACCTTC
NA NA TRBJ2-3 TRBV9 CASSVVGADTQYF TGTGCCAGCAGCGTAGTGGGAGCTGATACGCAGTATTTT
NA TRBD2 TRBJ2-7 TRBV6-5 CASTLGGVGYEQYF TGTGCCAGCACCCTCGGGGGGGTTGGCTACGAGCAGTACTTC
NA TRBD1 TRBJ1-2 TRBV19 CASSRPPGQGADGYTF TGTGCCAGTAGTAGACCTCCGGGACAGGGGGCAGATGGCTACACCTTC
NA TRBD2 TRBJ2-5 TRBV9 CASSRLAGVETQYF TGTGCCAGCAGCAGACTAGCGGGAGTGGAGACCCAGTACTTC
NA NA TRBJ2-7 TRBV7-9 CASSRLPLLQGNSYEQYF TGTGCCAGCAGCCGGCTCCCCCTCTTACAGGGTAACTCCTACGAGCAGTACTTC
NA TRBD1 TRBJ2-5 TRBV10-3 CAISGTGGRQETQYF TGTGCCATCAGTGGGACAGGGGGACGCCAAGAGACCCAGTACTTC
NA TRBD1 TRBJ1-1 TRBV20-1 CSAGQGAQAFF TGCAGCGCTGGTCAGGGGGCACAAGCTTTCTTT
NA NA TRBJ2-2 TRBV29-1 CSVPTSNTGELFF TGCAGCGTTCCGACTTCGAACACCGGGGAGCTGTTTTTT
NA TRBD1 TRBJ1-5 TRBV6-5 CASSRDRASNQPQHF TGTGCCAGCAGCCGGGACAGGGCCAGCAATCAGCCCCAGCATTTT
NA TRBD1 TRBJ1-1 TRBV28 CASSIIGGLNTEAFF TGTGCCAGCAGTATAATAGGGGGCTTAAACACTGAAGCTTTCTTT
NA NA TRBJ1-3 TRBV19 CASSIGADTIYF TGTGCCAGTAGTATTGGGGCGGACACCATATATTTT
NA TRBD1 TRBJ1-1 TRBV5-1 CASSPTGTGYMNTEAFF TGCGCCAGCAGCCCGACGGGGACAGGGTACATGAACACTGAAGCTTTCTTT
NA TRBD1 TRBJ1-4 TRBV5-4 CASSTKPGQGATNEKLFF TGTGCCAGCAGTACCAAACCGGGACAGGGTGCAACTAATGAAAAACTGTTTTTT
NA TRBD1 TRBJ2-7 TRBV5-6 CASSFGQGVPYEQYF TGTGCCAGCAGCTTTGGACAGGGGGTTCCCTACGAGCAGTACTTC
NA NA TRBJ2-7 TRBV11-2 CASSLARGSYEQYF TGTGCCAGCAGCTTAGCCCGTGGGAGCTACGAGCAGTACTTC
NA NA TRBJ2-1 TRBV30 CAWSGPGNEQFF TGTGCCTGGAGTGGTCCGGGAAATGAGCAGTTCTTC
once TRBD2 TRBJ2-1 TRBV6-6 CASSYESGGNNEQFF TGTGCCAGCAGTTACGAGAGCGGGGGAAACAATGAGCAGTTCTTC
NA NA TRBJ1-1 TRBV19 CASSIRAGTEAFF TGTGCCAGTAGTATTAGGGCAGGGACTGAAGCTTTCTTT
once NA TRBJ2-3 TRBV9 CASSVVGGTDTQYF TGTGCCAGCAGCGTAGTAGGGGGCACAGATACGCAGTATTTT
NA TRBD2 TRBJ2-4 TRBV7-8 CASSLVGLAGRWDYSKNIQYF TGTGCCAGCAGCTTAGTCGGGCTAGCGGGGCGCTGGGATTATTCCAAAAACATTCAGTACTTC
once NA TRBJ1-5 TRBV27 CASRPRGTHQPQHF TGTGCCAGCAGGCCACGGGGGACCCATCAGCCCCAGCATTTT
once TRBD2 TRBJ2-1 TRBV6-6 CASRRLAGGGNEQFF TGTGCCAGCAGACGACTAGCGGGGGGGGGCAATGAGCAGTTCTTC
NA NA TRBJ1-2 TRBV7-3 CASSRVPTDYGYTF TGTGCCAGCAGCAGAGTCCCGACAGACTATGGCTACACCTTC
NA NA TRBJ1-2 TRBV19 CASSIGEGIGVRGYTF TGTGCCAGTAGTATAGGAGAGGGTATAGGAGTCCGTGGCTACACCTTC
NA NA TRBJ2-7 TRBV19 CASSISGSSPSYEQYF TGTGCCAGTAGTATTTCGGGGTCGAGTCCGTCCTACGAGCAGTACTTC
NA NA TRBJ1-1 TRBV27 CASSDITYAEAFF TGTGCCAGCAGTGACATAACCTACGCTGAAGCTTTCTTT
NA TRBD2 TRBJ2-7 TRBV10-2 CASSESGGRAHEQYF TGCGCCAGCAGTGAGTCGGGGGGGAGAGCCCACGAGCAGTACTTC
NA NA TRBJ2-3 TRBV5-4 CASASYTDTQYF TGTGCCAGCGCCTCCTACACAGATACGCAGTATTTT
NA TRBD1 TRBJ1-5 TRBV6-1 CASSWDRGEQPQHF TGTGCCAGCAGTTGGGACAGGGGGGAACAGCCCCAGCATTTT
NA TRBD2 TRBJ2-5 TRBV6-1 CASSWTSSRETQYF TGTGCCAGCAGCTGGACTAGCAGCCGGGAGACCCAGTACTTC
NA TRBD1 TRBJ2-7 TRBV29-1 CSVEGTGGNYEQYF TGCAGCGTTGAAGGGACAGGGGGGAATTACGAGCAGTACTTC
NA NA TRBJ1-1 TRBV10-3 CAIRQGNTEAFF TGTGCCATCAGACAGGGAAACACTGAAGCTTTCTTT
NA NA TRBJ2-2 TRBV5-1 CASSLELPGNTGELFF TGCGCCAGCAGCTTGGAGTTGCCGGGGAACACCGGGGAGCTGTTTTTT
NA TRBD2 TRBJ2-7 TRBV5-1 CASSLGGGRAGEQYF TGCGCCAGCAGCTTGGGAGGCGGGAGGGCCGGTGAGCAGTACTTC
NA NA TRBJ1-4 TRBV5-1 CASSFYSNNEKLFF TGCGCCAGCAGCTTTTACAGCAATAATGAAAAACTGTTTTTT
NA NA TRBJ1-2 TRBV6-1 CASSEERGGGYTF TGTGCCAGCAGTGAAGAGCGCGGAGGGGGCTACACCTTC
NA TRBD1 TRBJ1-1 TRBV14 CASSQRTGANTEAFF TGTGCCAGCAGCCAAAGGACAGGGGCTAACACTGAAGCTTTCTTT
NA NA TRBJ2-3 TRBV21-1 CASSKDEDTQYF TGTGCCAGCAGCAAAGACGAGGATACGCAGTATTTT
NA NA TRBJ2-3 TRBV4-2 CASRQGSADTQYF TGTGCCAGCAGGCAGGGCTCCGCAGATACGCAGTATTTT
NA TRBD2 TRBJ2-1 TRBV10-1 CASSASGLYNEQFF TGCGCCAGCAGTGCTAGCGGGCTCTACAATGAGCAGTTCTTC
few TRBD1 TRBJ2-1 TRBV5-6 CASSSTGGNEQFF TGTGCCAGCAGCTCGACAGGGGGCAATGAGCAGTTCTTC
NA TRBD2 TRBJ2-3 TRBV10-1 CASSESTSGRTDTQYF TGCGCCAGCAGTGAGTCGACTAGCGGGAGAACAGATACGCAGTATTTT
NA NA TRBJ2-3 TRBV5-4 CASSLAGADTQYF TGTGCCAGCAGCTTGGCAGGGGCCGATACGCAGTATTTT